This T cell receptor (beta chain) came from a study of T cell responses to AZD1222 COVID-19 vaccine. Whole-study context: Some second doses came at about 4 weeks and others at about 12 weeks; these were pooled.

Study observations and caveats: There were mostly white British donors and more females than males, and clonal diversity was possibly underestimated.

This clone was seen a single time. Its antigen remains unidentified. The germline V gene encodes CDR1 SGHDN and CDR2 FVKESK. V dropped 1 base and J dropped 10 bases, with 10 bases sitting between them. This CDR3 comprises 13 residues. Repertoires were generated with immunoSEQ multiplex PCR, while TCRdb's copy carries only in-frame clones and drops some. The sample carries over 85,000 clones, about 85% recorded once. This TCR was recovered from an adult in good health. The chain has TRBV14 and TRBJ1-4, with D uncertain. Source: peripheral blood, taken on day 0 of AZD1222 vaccination. This CDR3 reads CASSQGVLGKLFF. For the CDR3, the DNA is TGTGCCAGCAGCCAAGGGGTACTAGGAAAACTGTTTTTT.